Each of the 12 T cell receptor beta chains below was sequenced from the same sample in a study of T cell responses to AZD1222 COVID-19 vaccine. TCRdb's table, derived via immunoSEQ multiplex PCR, lists solely in-frame clones and lacks some. Altogether 100,000 or so clones are present, around nine tenths being singletons, with the ten largest covering roughly 2.5%. The sequencing here drew on peripheral blood, taken on day 0 of AZD1222 vaccination. All receptors come from an adult in good health.

The chain links TRBV7-8 to TRBJ2-7; 14 positions match TRBD2. This CDR3 has 17 amino acids. The germline gives CDR1 SGHVS, CDR2 FQNEAQ. The V gene end was trimmed by 8 bases and the J gene end by 5 bases; junction bases not matched to a gene: 14. CDR3 sequence (DNA): TGTGCCAGCCTGGGACTAGCGGGGGACCTCTCAGCCCACGAGCAGTACTTC. Protein product: CASLGLAGDLSAHEQYF.

The rearrangement joins TRBV28 to TRBJ1-2; a weak D match, TRBD1 (6 bases). This CDR3 has 14 amino acids. Germline V gives CDR1 MDHEN, CDR2 SYDVKM. V lost 7 bases, J lost 5 bases, and 17 bases lay in between. CDR3 in DNA: TGTGCCAGCATCCAGTCGACAGGATCTTATGGCTACACCTTC. The encoded protein is CASIQSTGSYGYTF.

The V gene is TRBV5-1, the J gene TRBJ1-2; no reliable D call. CDR3 length: 14 residues. V was clipped by 0 bases and J by 8 bases, with 14 bases between them. Germline V lookup: CDR1 SGHRS, CDR2 YFSETQ. The CDR3 loop is CASSLEGLLGGYTF. CDR3 DNA sequence: TGCGCCAGCAGCTTGGAAGGGCTACTGGGGGGCTACACCTTC.

V usage is TRBV11-2 and J usage is TRBJ1-1, with D possibly matching TRBD1 (6 bases). This CDR3 comprises 15 residues. Trimming took off 0 bases at V and 4 bases at J, with 12 bases between the two ends. Germline V lookup: CDR1 SGHAT, CDR2 FQNNGV. CDR3 nucleotides: TGTGCCAGCAGCTTAGATTGGGGGGCTCGCACTGAAGCTTTCTTT. Residues: CASSLDWGARTEAFF.

The chain has TRBV3-1 (or the pseudogene TRBV3-2) and TRBJ2-2; D remains ambiguous. CDR1 LGHDT and CDR2 YNNKEL come from the germline V gene (reference sequence). The CDR3 contains 15 residues. The ends were cut back, 1 base at V and 2 bases at J, with 8 bases in the middle. The CDR3 protein is CASSQASINTGELFF. For the CDR3, the DNA is TGTGCCAGCAGCCAAGCCTCGATCAACACCGGGGAGCTGTTTTTT.

This clone was seen a single time. The rearrangement joins TRBV16 to TRBJ1-2, with TRBD1 identical over 7 bases. The V gene end was trimmed by 0 bases and the J gene end by 6 bases; junction bases not matched to a gene: 10. Germline lookup yields CDR1 KGHSY and CDR2 FQNENV. The CDR3 totals 16 residues. Here the CDR3 reads CASSQSLSRGDHGYTF. The DNA for the CDR3 is TGTGCCAGCAGCCAATCATTGTCCAGGGGGGATCATGGCTACACCTTC.

The rearrangement uses TRBV28 and TRBJ1-5, with D possibly being TRBD1 (5 bases). The CDR3 sequence is 12 residues long. CDR1 and CDR2 from the germline V gene are MDHEN and SYDVKM. Trimming left V 6 bases short and J 7 bases short, with 10 bases between. The CDR3 sequence is CASSTGGQPQHF. CDR3 in DNA: TGTGCCAGCAGCACAGGAGGACAGCCCCAGCATTTT.

The chain links TRBV14 to TRBJ2-2, with 11 positions matching TRBD2. Looked up from germline, CDR1 is SGHDN and CDR2 is FVKESK. V lost 2 bases and J lost 6; bases outside the gene matches: 5. CDR3 size: 16 residues. This CDR3 reads CASSQKLAGVPGELFF. The CDR3 DNA reads TGTGCCAGCAGCCAAAAACTAGCGGGAGTTCCCGGGGAGCTGTTTTTT.

This clone was detected only once. As DNA, the CDR3 is TGTGCCAGCAGTTTACAGGGAGGCACTGAAGCTTTCTTT. Its protein is CASSLQGGTEAFF. This sequence joins TRBV12-3 or TRBV12-4 and TRBJ1-1, with D tentatively TRBD1 (5 bases). V was pared by 2 bases and J by 4 bases, with 8 bases between. The CDR3 length is 13 residues.

On this clone: One end of the junction fails to match germline, which may point to a read error. CDR3 in DNA: TGTGCTAGCAGCCCTAGTAGCGGGAGGACCTCCTACAATGAGCAGTTCTTC. Translation gives CASSPSSGRTSYNEQFF. This chain uses TRBV7-7 with TRBJ2-1; the match to TRBD2 covers 10 bases. The CDR3 runs to 17 residues. Germline loops: CDR1 SSHAT, CDR2 FNYEAQ (reference sequence). Complete variable domain (other parts from reference TRBV7-7 and TRBJ2-1): GAGVSQSPRYKVTKRGQDVTLRCDPISSHATLYWYQQALGQGPEFLTYFNYEAQPDKSGLPSDRFSAERPEGSISTLTIQRTEQRDSAMYRCASSPSSGRTSYNEQFFGPGTRLTVL.

This chain joins TRBV7-8 and TRBJ1-1; D is undetermined. Trimming cost V 1 base and J 3 bases, with 9 bases left between them. CDR3 length: 14 residues. The germline V gene has CDR1 SGHVS and CDR2 FQNEAQ. The CDR3, as DNA: TGTGCCAGCAGCTTAGAGGCAAGGTACACTGAAGCTTTCTTT. It specifies CASSLEARYTEAFF.

This chain links TRBV5-1 with TRBJ2-1, with a possible D match to TRBD2 (6 bases). Trimming removed 1 base from V and 8 bases from J, with 13 bases in between. Germline CDR1 SGHRS, CDR2 YFSETQ. The CDR3 consists of 14 residues. CDR3 region: CASSLWPSVYEQFF. The CDR3 nucleotides read TGCGCCAGCAGCTTGTGGCCTAGCGTCTATGAGCAGTTCTTC.